This is a list of T cell receptor beta chains from one sample in a study of blood T cell repertoires in COVID-19. Generated by immunoSEQ multiplex PCR, the TCRdb table keeps only in-frame clones and is missing some. Of roughly 150,000 clones listed, approximately 82% were seen once; the top ten hold approximately 12%. The sequenced sample was peripheral blood. These receptors all stem from a man aged 65-85 years who had recovered from COVID-19. Both conserved end residues are part of each CDR3. A D gene is named only where the DNA matches it firmly. Size is stated for part of the rows, as once, few or many counts, or as a class when the clone is expanded.

TRBV6-5,.,.,TRBJ2-6,CASRSPGDGANVLTF,TGTGCCAGCAGGTCGCCGGGAGATGGGGCCAACGTCCTGACTTTC
TRBV4-1,.,TRBD2,TRBJ2-1,CASSQGAGLVTYNEQFF,TGCGCCAGCAGCCAAGGGGCGGGACTAGTGACCTACAATGAGCAGTTCTTC
TRBV6-5,.,TRBD2,TRBJ2-3,CASRSGTSGSDTQYF,TGTGCCAGCAGATCCGGGACTAGCGGGAGTGATACGCAGTATTTT
TRBV5-1,.,.,TRBJ2-1,CASSLYWQGLSNEQFF,TGCGCCAGCAGCTTGTACTGGCAGGGCCTGAGCAATGAGCAGTTCTTC
TRBV10-1,.,.,TRBJ2-2,CASSEDSRNTGELFF,TGCGCCAGCAGTGAGGACAGTAGGAACACCGGGGAGCTGTTTTTT
TRBV3-1/TRBV3-2,.,TRBD2,TRBJ2-3,CASSQSLAGDADTQYF,TGTGCCAGCAGCCAATCTCTAGCGGGAGATGCAGATACGCAGTATTTT
TRBV5-1,once,TRBD1,TRBJ2-7,CASSLQTGGNEQYF,TGCGCCAGCAGCTTGCAGACAGGGGGTAACGAGCAGTACTTC
TRBV5-1,.,TRBD1,TRBJ2-7,CASSFGTGGDEQYF,TGCGCCAGCAGCTTCGGGACAGGGGGTGACGAGCAGTACTTC
TRBV6-5,.,TRBD2,TRBJ2-7,CASSSTSGANYEQYF,TGTGCCAGCAGCTCGACTAGCGGGGCGAACTACGAGCAGTACTTC
TRBV5-1,.,.,TRBJ2-7,CASSSTGLDEQYF,TGCGCCAGCAGCTCGACAGGTTTAGACGAGCAGTACTTC
TRBV6-4,.,TRBD2,TRBJ2-1,CASSPEGLAGTYNEQFF,TGTGCCAGCAGCCCAGAGGGACTAGCGGGGACGTACAATGAGCAGTTCTTC
TRBV5-1,.,TRBD2,TRBJ2-1,CASSNGTSGPRHNEQFF,TGCGCCAGCAGCAACGGGACTAGCGGGCCACGTCACAATGAGCAGTTCTTC
TRBV2,.,.,TRBJ2-3,CASSDLTSADTQYF,TGTGCCAGCAGTGATCTCACTAGTGCGGATACGCAGTATTTT
TRBV3-1/TRBV3-2,.,TRBD1,TRBJ1-4,CASSASGGTNEKLFF,TGTGCCAGCAGCGCATCAGGGGGGACTAATGAAAAACTGTTTTTT
TRBV9,.,TRBD2,TRBJ2-7,CASSGGLAGDPYEQYF,TGTGCCAGCAGCGGGGGACTAGCGGGAGACCCCTACGAGCAGTACTTC
TRBV30,medium-sized,TRBD2,TRBJ2-5,CAWTSGSRRQTQYF,TGTGCCTGGACTAGCGGGAGTAGAAGACAGACCCAGTACTTC
TRBV10-2,.,.,TRBJ1-6,CASIAMGGSPLHF,TGCGCCAGCATTGCCATGGGGGGGTCACCCCTCCACTTT
TRBV5-1,.,.,TRBJ1-1,CASSPSRQDTEAFF,TGCGCCAGCAGCCCGAGCAGACAGGACACTGAAGCTTTCTTT
TRBV5-6,.,.,TRBJ2-1,CASSFRTGRGDEQFF,TGTGCCAGCAGCTTTCGAACAGGGAGGGGCGATGAGCAGTTCTTC
TRBV7-9,.,TRBD1,TRBJ2-5,CASSLGQGAGETQYF,TGTGCCAGCAGCTTAGGACAGGGGGCGGGAGAGACCCAGTACTTC
TRBV3-1/TRBV3-2,few,TRBD2,TRBJ2-1,CASRPAGGRNEQFF,TGTGCCAGCCGTCCAGCGGGAGGAAGGAATGAGCAGTTCTTC
TRBV19,.,TRBD2,TRBJ2-1,CASSTRGDEQFF,TGTGCCAGTAGTACTCGGGGGGATGAGCAGTTCTTC
TRBV28,few,TRBD1,TRBJ2-7,CASSSPDRGREQYF,TGTGCCAGCAGTTCGCCGGACAGGGGAAGGGAGCAGTACTTC
TRBV2,.,TRBD1,TRBJ2-2,CASRQTGGRTGELFF,TGTGCCAGCAGGCAGACAGGGGGTAGAACCGGGGAGCTGTTTTTT
TRBV28,.,TRBD1,TRBJ2-4,CAIGQGAKNIQYF,TGTGCCATTGGACAGGGGGCCAAAAACATTCAGTACTTC
TRBV10-2,.,TRBD2,TRBJ2-3,CASNSGWSTDTQYF,TGCGCCAGCAATAGCGGGTGGTCCACAGATACGCAGTATTTT
TRBV4-3,.,TRBD2,TRBJ2-1,CASSQAFGTSGHNEQFF,TGCGCCAGCAGCCAAGCTTTTGGGACTAGCGGACACAATGAGCAGTTCTTC
TRBV7-9,.,TRBD1,TRBJ2-2,CASSFQGGLTGELFF,TGTGCCAGCAGCTTTCAAGGGGGCCTCACCGGGGAGCTGTTTTTT
TRBV27,.,TRBD1,TRBJ1-2,CASRSQDRGPGGYTF,TGTGCCAGCAGATCTCAGGACAGGGGGCCGGGGGGCTACACCTTC
TRBV20-1,once,.,TRBJ1-2,CSARQGIGYTF,TGCAGTGCTAGACAGGGAATCGGCTACACCTTC
TRBV7-2,few,.,TRBJ1-6,CASSLRGRDSPLHF,TGTGCCAGCAGCTTAAGAGGGAGGGATTCACCCCTCCACTTT